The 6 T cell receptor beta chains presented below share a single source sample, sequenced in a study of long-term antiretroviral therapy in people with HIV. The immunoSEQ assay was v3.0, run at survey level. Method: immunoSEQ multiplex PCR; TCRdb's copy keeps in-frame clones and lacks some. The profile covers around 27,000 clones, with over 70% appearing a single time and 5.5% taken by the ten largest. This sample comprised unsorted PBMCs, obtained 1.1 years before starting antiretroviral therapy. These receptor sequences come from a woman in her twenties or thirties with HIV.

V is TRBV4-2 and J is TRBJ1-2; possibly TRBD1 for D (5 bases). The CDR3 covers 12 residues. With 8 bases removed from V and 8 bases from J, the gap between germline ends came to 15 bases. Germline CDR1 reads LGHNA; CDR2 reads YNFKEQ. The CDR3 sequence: CASGPRDGGYTF. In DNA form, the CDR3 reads TGTGCCAGCGGCCCACGGGACGGGGGCTACACCTTC.

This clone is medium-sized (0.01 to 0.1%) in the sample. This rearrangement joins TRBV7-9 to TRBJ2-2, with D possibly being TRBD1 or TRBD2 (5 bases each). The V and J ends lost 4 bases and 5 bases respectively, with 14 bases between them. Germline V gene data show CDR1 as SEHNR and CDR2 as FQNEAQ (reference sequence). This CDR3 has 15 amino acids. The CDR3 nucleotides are TGTGCCAGCAGCTCCGTGAGGGGTCGGACCGGGGAGCTGTTTTTT. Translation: CASSSVRGRTGELFF.

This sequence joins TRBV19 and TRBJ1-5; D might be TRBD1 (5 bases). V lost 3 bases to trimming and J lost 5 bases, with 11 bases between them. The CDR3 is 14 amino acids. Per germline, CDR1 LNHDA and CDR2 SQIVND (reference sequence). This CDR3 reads CASSIGRADQPQHF. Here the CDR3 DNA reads TGTGCCAGTAGTATCGGCAGGGCGGATCAGCCCCAGCATTTT. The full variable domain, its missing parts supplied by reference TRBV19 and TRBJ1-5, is DGGITQSPKYLFRKEGQNVTLSCEQNLNHDAMYWYRQDPGQGLRLIYYSQIVNDFQKGDIAEGYSVSREKKESFPLTVTSAQKNPTAFYLCASSIGRADQPQHFGDGTRLSIL.

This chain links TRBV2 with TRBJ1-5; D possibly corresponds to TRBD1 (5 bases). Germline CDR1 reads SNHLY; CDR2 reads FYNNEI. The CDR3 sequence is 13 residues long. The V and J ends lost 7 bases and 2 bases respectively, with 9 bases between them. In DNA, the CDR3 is TGTGCCAGCACTCGGGACGGCAATCAGCCCCAGCATTTT. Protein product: CASTRDGNQPQHF.

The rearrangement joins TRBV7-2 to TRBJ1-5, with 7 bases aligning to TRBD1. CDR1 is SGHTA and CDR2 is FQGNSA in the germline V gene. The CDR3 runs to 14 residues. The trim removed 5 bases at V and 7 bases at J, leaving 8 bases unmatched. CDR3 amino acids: CASSPGQVLQPQHF. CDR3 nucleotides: TGTGCCAGCAGCCCTGGACAGGTCCTGCAGCCCCAGCATTTT.

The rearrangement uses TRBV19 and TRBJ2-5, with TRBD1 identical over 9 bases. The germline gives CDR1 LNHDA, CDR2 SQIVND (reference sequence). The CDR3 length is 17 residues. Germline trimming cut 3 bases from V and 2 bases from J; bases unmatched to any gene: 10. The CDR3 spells CASSISGGTGSQETQYF. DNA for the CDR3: TGTGCCAGTAGTATCTCCGGTGGGACAGGGAGTCAAGAGACCCAGTACTTC.